The next 5 T cell receptor beta chains were all read from a single sample in a study of T cell repertoires in cytomegalovirus infection. Their antigen targets remain unknown. TCRdb fed the reads into MiXCR, producing one record per CDR3 protein. The sample yields around 770,000 distinct CDR3 sequences, about 27% seen once. The specimen was cultured CD8+ T cells from PBMCs, collected from culture after CMV antigen stimulation. The source is a human donor in good health (CMV status not recorded). Some clones in this sample may be carry-over from other donors' samples.

This clonotype occurred a few times. This rearrangement joins TRBV25-1 to TRBJ2-5; possible D gene TRBD2, 5 bases. The CDR3 consists of 11 residues. Germline loops: CDR1 MGHDK, CDR2 SYGVNS. Trimming pared 5 bases from V and 8 bases from J, leaving 9 bases between. CDR3: CASSPAGTQYF. The DNA of the CDR3 is TGTGCCAGCAGTCCTGCGGGTACCCAGTACTTC. Based on the CDR3 plus reference TRBV25-1 and TRBJ2-5, the full variable domain is EADIYQTPRYLVIGTGKKITLECSQTMGHDKMYWYQQDPGMELHLIHYSYGVNSTEKGDLSSESTVSRIRTEHFPLTLESARPSHTSQYLCASSPAGTQYFGPGTRLLVL.

About this clonotype: A much bigger clone sits one base away, suggesting this may be a read error. The chain joins TRBV7-9 to TRBJ1-1; a possible D gene is TRBD1 (5 bases). The CDR3 runs to 14 residues. V gave up 1 base and J gave up 3 bases, with 9 bases separating them. CDR1 SEHNR and CDR2 FQNEAQ come from the germline V gene (reference sequence). CDR3 sequence (DNA): TGTGCCAGCAGCTTAGGACAGAGGGACACTGAAGCTTTCTTT. Protein product: CASSLGQRDTEAFF.

This clonotype was observed a handful of times. The gene calls are TRBV4-1 and TRBJ2-2; D gene ambiguous. The CDR3 extends over 16 amino acids. Germline CDR1 is MGHRA and CDR2 is YSYEKL. Deletions cut 1 base from V and 5 bases from J, with 14 bases between. CDR3 bases: TGCGCCAGCAGCCAAGTTGGCCAAAGCCTGACCGGGGAGCTGTTTTTT. The encoded protein is CASSQVGQSLTGELFF.

This chain joins TRBV9 and TRBJ2-1; TRBD1 aligns across 9 bases. CDR3 length equals 15 residues. Germline-derived CDR1 and CDR2 are SGDLS and YYNGEE. Trimming at V came to 8 bases and at J to 7 bases, leaving 13 bases not matched to a gene. CDR3 in DNA: TGTGCCAGTCGACCCGGGACAGGGTGGAGAAATGAGCAGTTCTTC. It translates to CASRPGTGWRNEQFF. The full variable domain, in which reference TRBV9 and TRBJ2-1 provide the parts outside the CDR3, is DSGVTQTPKHLITATGQRVTLRCSPRSGDLSVYWYQQSLDQGLQFLIQYYNGEERAKGNILERFSAQQFPDLHSELNLSSLELGDSALYFCASRPGTGWRNEQFFGPGTRLTVL.

The sample holds many counts of this clonotype. The V call is TRBV11-1, the J call TRBJ2-2, with D tentatively TRBD2 (5 bases). Trimming cost V 5 bases and J 4 bases, with 14 bases left between them. CDR3 length equals 15 residues. Germline-derived CDR1 and CDR2 are SGHAT and FQDESV (reference sequence). CDR3: CASSPGMRPTGELFF. The CDR3 DNA reads as TGTGCCAGCAGCCCGGGGATGCGGCCCACCGGGGAGCTGTTTTTT.